The 17 T cell receptor beta chains below come from one sample, sequenced in a study of cytomegalovirus exposure and HLA in healthy donors. In the PCR, 60 Vbeta and 13 Jbeta primers were used. Profiling relied on immunoSEQ multiplex PCR, and the TCRdb table lists in-frame clones only, not all of them. The table records 110,000 to 150,000 clones, 78% of them present only once. Sequences were obtained from PBMCs. Receptors were obtained from a male donor in good health and CMV-seronegative.

This clone has only one observation. The rearrangement joins TRBV6-1 to TRBJ1-5; the match to TRBD1 covers 7 bases. The germline gives CDR1 MNHNS, CDR2 SASEGT. J gave up 7 bases and V 3 bases, and 12 bases lay outside the gene matches. The CDR3 is 16 amino acids. For the CDR3, the DNA is TGTGCCAGCAGTGAGCCAATCGGGACAGTAGAGCAGCCCCAGCATTTT. Protein: CASSEPIGTVEQPQHF.

This chain joins TRBV7-9 and TRBJ1-1, with D maybe TRBD1 (5 bases). Per the germline V gene, CDR1 is SEHNR and CDR2 is FQNEAQ (reference sequence). The CDR3 contains 13 residues. V lost 5 bases and J 1 base, leaving 8 bases between the germline ends. The chain's CDR3 is CASSITGNTEAFF. Here the CDR3 DNA reads TGTGCCAGCAGCATTACAGGGAACACTGAAGCTTTCTTT.

This clone was observed once. The chain combines TRBV11-2 with TRBJ2-5; tentative D call: TRBD2 (5 bases). CDR1 and CDR2 from the germline V gene are SGHAT and FQNNGV. The CDR3 consists of 16 residues. Trimming left V 2 bases short and J 5 bases short, with 18 bases between. The CDR3 spells CASSLSVGLSGETQYF. The CDR3, as DNA: TGTGCCAGCAGCTTAAGTGTCGGACTCTCCGGGGAGACCCAGTACTTC. The full variable domain, its missing parts supplied by reference TRBV11-2 and TRBJ2-5, is EAGVAQSPRYKIIEKRQSVAFWCNPISGHATLYWYQQILGQGPKLLIQFQNNGVVDDSQLPKDRFSAERLKGVDSTLKIQPAKLEDSAVYLCASSLSVGLSGETQYFGPGTRLLVL.

V and J are TRBV5-1 and TRBJ2-5, with TRBD2 matching over 7 bases. The CDR3 is made up of 16 amino acids. Germline lookup yields CDR1 SGHRS and CDR2 YFSETQ. J lost 4 bases, V lost 0 bases, and 9 bases had no gene match. This chain's CDR3 is CASSLGPSGGAETQYF. CDR3 coding DNA: TGCGCCAGCAGCTTGGGCCCTAGCGGCGGGGCAGAGACCCAGTACTTC.

The J gene is TRBJ1-1, the V gene TRBV25-1; unclear D gene. The germline V gene encodes CDR1 MGHDK and CDR2 SYGVNS. The germline V and J ends were trimmed by 2 bases and 4 bases, with 14 bases remaining between them. The CDR3 sequence is 15 residues long. Here the CDR3 reads CASSESLLAGTEAFF. In DNA, the CDR3 is TGTGCCAGCAGTGAAAGTCTCCTTGCGGGCACTGAAGCTTTCTTT.

The V call is TRBV10-1, the J call TRBJ2-7, with D unclear. V was trimmed by 3 bases and J by 0 bases, leaving 6 bases between them. This CDR3 contains 13 residues. Per the germline V gene, CDR1 is WNHNN and CDR2 is SYGVQD (reference sequence). In DNA, the CDR3 is TGCGCCAGCAGTGACGCGAGCTCCTACGAGCAGTACTTC. Translation gives CASSDASSYEQYF.

This clone was counted once. This rearrangement joins TRBV7-9 to TRBJ1-3; TRBD1 might be the D (5 bases). From germline, CDR1 is SEHNR and CDR2 FQNEAQ (reference sequence). The CDR3 has 14 amino acids. Trimming cost V 2 bases and J 4 bases, with 9 bases left between them. The CDR3 here is CASSLQGLGNTIYF. The CDR3 DNA follows: TGTGCCAGCAGCTTACAGGGTCTGGGAAACACCATATATTTT.

This sequence joins TRBV29-1 and TRBJ1-2, with 11 nucleotides matching TRBD1. V trimming: 8 bases; J trimming: 5 bases; junction bases outside the gene matches: 7. The CDR3 is 13 amino acids. Germline CDR1 SQVTM, CDR2 ANQGSEA. CDR3 coding DNA: TGCAGCACCCGGACAGGGGGCGAATATGGCTACACCTTC. This translates into CSTRTGGEYGYTF.

This chain connects TRBV7-9 to TRBJ1-2, with TRBD1 as a possible D gene (5 bases). This CDR3 has 15 amino acids. V was shortened by 1 base and J by 3 bases, with 12 bases between the two germline ends. CDR1 and CDR2 from the germline V gene are SEHNR and FQNEAQ (reference sequence). The CDR3 DNA reads TGTGCCAGCAGCTTAGAGGGCAGGGCCCACTATGGCTACACCTTC. Translation: CASSLEGRAHYGYTF.

This clone has only a few counts. V is TRBV4-1 and J is TRBJ2-5, with D unclear. The CDR3 is 15 residues long. The V gene lost 0 bases and the J gene lost 1 base, with 9 bases spanning the gap. Germline loops: CDR1 MGHRA, CDR2 YSYEKL. CDR3 residues: CASSQERLGQETQYF. The CDR3 DNA follows: TGCGCCAGCAGCCAAGAAAGGCTAGGCCAAGAGACCCAGTACTTC.

The chain employs TRBV5-4 and TRBJ1-4, with no clear D. Germline loops: CDR1 SGHNT, CDR2 YYREEE (reference sequence). Trimming left V 3 bases short and J 1 base short, with 19 bases between. This CDR3 has 18 amino acids. The CDR3 DNA reads TGTGCCAGCAGCTCAGGCCCTCCCCGGTGGCGAACTAATGAAAAACTGTTTTTT. As protein: CASSSGPPRWRTNEKLFF.

The gene calls are TRBV4-1 and TRBJ2-5; the D gene is possibly TRBD2 (6 bases). CDR1 and CDR2 from the germline V gene are MGHRA and YSYEKL. V lost 4 bases and J lost 4, with 19 bases in between. The CDR3 length is 16 residues. Here the CDR3 DNA reads TGCGCCAGCAGCCCAGAGACTAGTGGGTTTGCAGAGACCCAGTACTTC. This codes for CASSPETSGFAETQYF.

This clone was recorded only once. This rearrangement joins TRBV27 to TRBJ1-2; no clear D gene. Trimming pared 6 bases from V and 4 bases from J, leaving 15 bases between. The V gene's germline CDR1 is MNHEY and CDR2 SMNVEV (reference sequence). CDR3 length: 14 amino acids. DNA of the CDR3: TGTGCCAGCAGGCGGACTGGAAGTGGCTATGGCTACACCTTC. This gives the protein CASRRTGSGYGYTF.

The chain is built from TRBV5-5 and TRBJ1-2; 9 bases align to TRBD1. The germline V gene has CDR1 SGHKS and CDR2 YYEKEE (reference sequence). The CDR3 is made up of 13 amino acids. V lost 5 bases, J lost 3 bases, and 2 bases stayed unmatched. CDR3 sequence: CASRGQGDYGYTF. DNA for the CDR3: TGTGCCAGCAGGGGACAGGGAGACTATGGCTACACCTTC.

The chain has TRBV19 and TRBJ1-2; 10 bases fit TRBD1. The trim removed 5 bases at V and 5 bases at J, leaving 8 bases unmatched. The V gene's germline CDR1 is LNHDA and CDR2 SQIVND (reference sequence). There are 15 residues in the CDR3. CDR3 protein: CASSGRQGATYGYTF. In DNA form, the CDR3 reads TGTGCCAGTAGTGGACGACAGGGGGCTACTTATGGCTACACCTTC.

CDR3 in amino acids: CASGLVLSRADPSFYGYTF. The CDR3 DNA is TGTGCTAGTGGTTTGGTACTATCCAGGGCCGACCCCTCCTTTTATGGCTACACCTTC. The rearrangement uses TRBV12-5 and TRBJ1-2; TRBD1 might be the D (5 bases). The CDR3 covers 19 residues. Trimming took off 0 bases at V and 5 bases at J, with 25 bases between the two ends. Germline CDR1 reads LGHNT; CDR2 reads FRNRAP.

V gene TRBV6-4 combines with J gene TRBJ2-3, with TRBD1 matching 10 bases. The J segment lost 3 bases and the V segment lost 4 bases, leaving 4 bases of the junction unmatched. The CDR3 contains 15 residues. Germline assignment: CDR1 MRHNA and CDR2 SNTAGT. CDR3 nucleotide sequence: TGTGCCAGCAGTGTCGGGACAGGGGCGACAGATACGCAGTATTTT. This gives the protein CASSVGTGATDTQYF.